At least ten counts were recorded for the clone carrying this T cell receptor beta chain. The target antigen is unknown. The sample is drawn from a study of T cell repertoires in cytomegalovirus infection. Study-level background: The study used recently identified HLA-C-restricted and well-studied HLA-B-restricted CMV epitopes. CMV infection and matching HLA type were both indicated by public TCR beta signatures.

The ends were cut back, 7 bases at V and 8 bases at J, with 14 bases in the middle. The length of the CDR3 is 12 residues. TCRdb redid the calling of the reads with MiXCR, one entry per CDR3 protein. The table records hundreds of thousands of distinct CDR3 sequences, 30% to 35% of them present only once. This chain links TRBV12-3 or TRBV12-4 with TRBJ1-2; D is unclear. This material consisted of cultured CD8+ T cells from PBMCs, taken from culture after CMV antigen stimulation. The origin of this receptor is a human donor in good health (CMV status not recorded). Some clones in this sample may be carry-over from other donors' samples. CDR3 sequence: CASTQGSGGYTF. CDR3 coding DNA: TGTGCCAGCACTCAAGGGAGCGGGGGCTACACCTTC.